This TCR beta chain was obtained from a study of OX40 agonist ivuxolimab in advanced cancers. Looking at the study overall: Clinicians treated patients with ivuxolimab, an agonistic anti-OX40 (CD134) antibody.

Libraries were prepared by immunoSEQ multiplex PCR; TCRdb keeps only in-frame clonotypes and omits some of them. The sample lists roughly 41,000 clones, 70% to 90% seen once, with roughly 12% in the top ten. This clone was detected only once. Its antigen remains unidentified. CDR1 is SGHTS, CDR2 YDEGEE, per germline. V lost 4 bases to trimming and J lost 10 bases; unmatched junction nucleotides: 2. CDR3 size: 11 residues. The study, taken as a whole, reports: CD4+ and CD8+ blood T cells expanded clonally by week 6 at 0.1 to 3.0 mg/kg.

The chain is built from TRBV5-8 and TRBJ1-5; 7 bases align to TRBD1. The TCR comes from an adult with an advanced solid tumor such as melanoma, head and neck, liver or kidney cancer. Source: CD4+ or CD8+ T cells sorted from blood, taken in a trial of the OX40 agonist ivuxolimab. The CDR3 spells CASSQGVPQHF. DNA of the CDR3: TGTGCCAGCAGCCAGGGGGTTCCCCAGCATTTT.